Below, one T cell receptor beta chain is given with its context. Its specificity is unknown. The germline V gene has CDR1 KGHSH and CDR2 LQKENI. This CDR3 comprises 15 residues. The J segment lost 4 bases and the V segment lost 3 bases, leaving 6 bases of the junction unmatched. The PCR made use of 60 Vbeta and 13 Jbeta primers. Assay used: immunoSEQ multiplex PCR; TCRdb lists only in-frame clones, some missing. The data show 150,000 or so clones, roughly 82% seen once. The data are from a study of cytomegalovirus exposure and HLA in healthy donors. Across the study: Within an early data release were 80 million to 90 million unique TCRs drawn from HLA-typed donors. The study, taken as a whole, reports: Most CMV-associated TCR beta chains were later found to appear HLA-restricted.

What was sequenced was PBMCs. The chain combines TRBV18 with TRBJ1-5, with 7 bases aligning to TRBD1. The TCR sequence derives from a male donor in good health and CMV-seropositive. The CDR3 bases are TGTGCCAGCTCACCCGGCAGGGGGTCTAATCAGCCCCAGCATTTT. Translation gives CASSPGRGSNQPQHF.